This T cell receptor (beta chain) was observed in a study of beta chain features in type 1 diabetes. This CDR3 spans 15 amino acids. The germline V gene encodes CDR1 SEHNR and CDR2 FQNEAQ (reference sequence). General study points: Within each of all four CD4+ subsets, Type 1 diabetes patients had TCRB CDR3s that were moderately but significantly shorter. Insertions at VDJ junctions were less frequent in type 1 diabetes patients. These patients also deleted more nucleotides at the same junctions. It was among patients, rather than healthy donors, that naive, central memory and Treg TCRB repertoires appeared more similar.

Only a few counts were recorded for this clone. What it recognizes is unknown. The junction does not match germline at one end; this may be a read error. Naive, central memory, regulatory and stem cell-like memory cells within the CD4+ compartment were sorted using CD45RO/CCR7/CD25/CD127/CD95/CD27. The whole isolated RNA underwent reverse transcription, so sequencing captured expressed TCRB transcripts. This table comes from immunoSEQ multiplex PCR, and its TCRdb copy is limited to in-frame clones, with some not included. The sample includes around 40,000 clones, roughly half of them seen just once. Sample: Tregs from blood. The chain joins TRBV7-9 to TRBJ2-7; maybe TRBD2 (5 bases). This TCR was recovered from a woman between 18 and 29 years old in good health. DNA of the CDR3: TGCGCCAGCAGCCAAGGAGGCCTTAGCTCCTACGAGCAGTACTTC. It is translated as CASSQGGLSSYEQYF.